Here is one TCR beta chain with its context. Its antigen is as yet unknown. The data were obtained in a study of T cell responses to AZD1222 COVID-19 vaccine. Study-level results: None of the repertoires were sampled until the peak T cell response had passed. CD4 TCRs linked to vaccination spanned spike, dominating at 160-218 and 743-854. Close to half of spike-specific TCRs reportedly recognize unmutated variant regions.

V lost 8 bases and J lost 7, with 15 bases in between. Germline loops: CDR1 SNHLY, CDR2 FYNNEI. This CDR3 contains 13 residues. The study pooled second doses at about 4 or about 12 weeks. Repertoires were generated with immunoSEQ multiplex PCR, while TCRdb's copy carries only in-frame clones and drops some. Of 150,000 to 200,000 clones in the sample, 85% to 90% were seen once. This clonotype originated in an adult who received the AZD1222 COVID-19 vaccine. The source material was peripheral blood, sampled 28 days after the second AZD1222 dose. The J gene is TRBJ2-1, the V gene TRBV2; D is uncertain. The CDR3 DNA sequence: TGTGCCAGCTTTCGCGACATGGGGAATGAGCAGTTCTTC. It is translated as CASFRDMGNEQFF.